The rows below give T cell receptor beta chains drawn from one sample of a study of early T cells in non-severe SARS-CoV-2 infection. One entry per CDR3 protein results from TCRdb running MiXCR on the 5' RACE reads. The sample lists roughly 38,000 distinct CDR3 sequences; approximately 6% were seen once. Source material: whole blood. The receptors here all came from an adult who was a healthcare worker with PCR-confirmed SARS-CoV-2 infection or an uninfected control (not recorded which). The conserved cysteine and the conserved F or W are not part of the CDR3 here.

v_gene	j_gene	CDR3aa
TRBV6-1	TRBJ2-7	ASKLLGQGIGEQY
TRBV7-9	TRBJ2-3	ASNDRGSTDTQY
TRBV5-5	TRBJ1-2	ASSTFRGLNYGYT
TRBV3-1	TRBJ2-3	ASSQDGFGDRVTDTQY
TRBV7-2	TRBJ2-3	ASSWVLVTPPDTQY
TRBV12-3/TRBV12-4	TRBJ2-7	ASSSGPGEQY
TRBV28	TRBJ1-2	ASSLFGAGGGYT
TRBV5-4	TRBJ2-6	ASSAGSSGANVLT
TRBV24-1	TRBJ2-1	ATGGAYNEQF
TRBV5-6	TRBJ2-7	ASSLGPSNEQY
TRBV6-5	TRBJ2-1	ASSLGTSGGNEQF
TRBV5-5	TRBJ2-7	ASSLWDGVTSYEQY
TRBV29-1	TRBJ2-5	STRISQETQY
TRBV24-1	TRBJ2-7	ATSDAGQGARQY
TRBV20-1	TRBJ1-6	SARVMGQGVNSPLH
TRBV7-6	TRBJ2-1	ASSPGGGATYNEQF
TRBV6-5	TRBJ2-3	ASRGTSTDTQY
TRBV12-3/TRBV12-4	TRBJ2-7	ASSKSGNLDYEQY